The 8 T cell receptor beta chains listed next were all sequenced from one sample in a study of T cell changes during pregnancy in multiple sclerosis. Only in-frame clones appear in the TCRdb table, and some are missing; sequencing was by immunoSEQ multiplex PCR. The table records 75,000 to 100,000 clones, around 90% of them present only once. The sample was peripheral blood, taken after pregnancy. The receptors stem from a female donor in good health, enrolled as a control in a pregnancy study.

The gene calls are TRBV27 and TRBJ1-5, with TRBD1 matching 7 bases. V shed 5 bases, J shed 2 bases, and the junction held 9 bases outside the gene matches. Germline V gene lookup returns CDR1 MNHEY and CDR2 SMNVEV (reference sequence). CDR3 size: 16 residues. The CDR3 DNA follows: TGTGCCAGCAGTCCGTCCCCTACAGGGGGCAATCAGCCCCAGCATTTT. Its protein is CASSPSPTGGNQPQHF.

The chain has TRBV5-1 and TRBJ2-7; 8 nucleotides align to TRBD1. Germline V gene data show CDR1 as SGHRS and CDR2 as YFSETQ. The CDR3 has 15 amino acids. V gave up 5 bases and J gave up 4 bases; unmatched junction bases: 11. The CDR3 here is CASRESGQGTYEQYF. DNA for the CDR3: TGCGCCAGCAGGGAGAGTGGACAGGGCACTTACGAGCAGTACTTC. The full variable domain, rest sourced from reference TRBV5-1 and TRBJ2-7, is KAGVTQTPRYLIKTRGQQVTLSCSPISGHRSVSWYQQTPGQGLQFLFEYFSETQRNKGNFPGRFSGRQFSNSRSEMNVSTLELGDSALYLCASRESGQGTYEQYFGPGTRLTVT.

V usage is TRBV7-9 and J usage is TRBJ1-4, with 7 bases fitting TRBD1. Germline V gene sequence: CDR1 SEHNR, CDR2 FQNEAQ (reference sequence). V lost 2 bases, J lost 6 bases, and 6 bases stayed unmatched. The CDR3 totals 15 residues. Here the CDR3 reads CASSLIDRVHEKLFF. In DNA, the CDR3 is TGTGCCAGCAGCTTAATAGACAGGGTCCATGAAAAACTGTTTTTT.

Written as DNA, the CDR3 is TGTGCCAGCAGCCCCCTACAGGGACAGACCTACGAGCAGTACTTC. Its protein is CASSPLQGQTYEQYF. V gene TRBV6-6 combines with J gene TRBJ2-7; TRBD1 matches at 7 bases. CDR3 size: 15 residues. V dropped 6 bases and J dropped 2; count of bases not matched to a gene: 10. Germline V gene lookup returns CDR1 MNHNY and CDR2 SVGAGI (reference sequence).

The rearrangement uses TRBV7-9 and TRBJ1-2, with TRBD1 matching 10 bases. Germline V gene sequence: CDR1 SEHNR, CDR2 FQNEAQ (reference sequence). The CDR3 has 15 amino acids. V dropped 6 bases and J dropped 8; count of bases not matched to a gene: 12. CDR3 in amino acids: CASSNPLRDRGGYTF. The CDR3 DNA reads TGTGCCAGCAGTAATCCCCTCCGGGACAGGGGCGGCTACACCTTC.

The genes are TRBV2 and TRBJ2-1; maybe TRBD2 (7 bases). The CDR3 contains 13 residues. Germline loops: CDR1 SNHLY, CDR2 FYNNEI. V shed 10 bases and J shed 8 bases, with 18 bases lying between them. CDR3: CAIKEGGVHEQFF. The CDR3 region has the DNA TGTGCCATCAAGGAGGGGGGGGTGCATGAGCAGTTCTTC.

V is TRBV7-9 and J is TRBJ2-4; 7 bases map to TRBD1. The junction had 7 bases not matched to a gene; V was cut back by 7 bases and J by 1 base. The CDR3 spans 15 residues. Germline CDR1 reads SEHNR; CDR2 reads FQNEAQ (reference sequence). CDR3 residues: CASTEGALAKNIQYF. The CDR3 DNA is TGTGCCAGCACCGAGGGGGCGCTCGCCAAAAACATTCAGTACTTC.

The gene calls are TRBV28 and TRBJ2-5; 10 bases are shared with TRBD2. This CDR3 region has 14 residues. Unmatched junction bases numbered 0, after V lost 3 bases and J lost 2 bases. Per germline, CDR1 MDHEN and CDR2 SYDVKM. Written as DNA, the CDR3 is TGTGCCAGCAGTTTTAGCGGGGGGCAAGAGACCCAGTACTTC. It yields the protein CASSFSGGQETQYF.